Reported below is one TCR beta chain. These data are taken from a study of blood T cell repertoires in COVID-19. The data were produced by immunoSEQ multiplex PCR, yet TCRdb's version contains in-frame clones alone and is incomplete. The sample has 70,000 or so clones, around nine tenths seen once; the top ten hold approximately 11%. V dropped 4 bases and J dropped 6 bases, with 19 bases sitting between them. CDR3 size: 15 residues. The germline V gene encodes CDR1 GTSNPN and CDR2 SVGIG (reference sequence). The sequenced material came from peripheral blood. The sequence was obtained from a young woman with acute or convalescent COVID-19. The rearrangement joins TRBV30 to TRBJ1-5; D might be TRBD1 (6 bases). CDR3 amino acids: CAWMEQGLKGQPQHF. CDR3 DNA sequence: TGTGCCTGGATGGAGCAGGGGCTTAAAGGTCAGCCCCAGCATTTT.